One and the same sample provided the 32 T cell receptor beta chains below, sequenced in a study of blood T cell repertoires in COVID-19. Assay: immunoSEQ multiplex PCR; the TCRdb copy retains only in-frame clones and omits some. In the table there are some 220,000 clones, roughly 81% of which are singletons. The material sequenced was peripheral blood. The receptors were sampled from a man in his forties or fifties who had recovered from COVID-19.

V gene TRBV5-4 combines with J gene TRBJ2-3; 11 positions match TRBD2. With 4 bases clipped from V and 1 base from J, the junction kept 2 bases outside the gene matches. Germline V lookup: CDR1 SGHNT, CDR2 YYREEE (reference sequence). The CDR3 consists of 15 residues. The CDR3 DNA is TGTGCCAGCAGCACGACTAGCGGGGGCACAGATACGCAGTATTTT. The encoded protein is CASSTTSGGTDTQYF.

This clone was seen only a few times. The genes are TRBV27 and TRBJ2-7; D might be TRBD2 (6 bases). CDR1 is MNHEY and CDR2 is SMNVEV in the germline V gene (reference sequence). V lost 6 bases and J lost 3, with 15 bases in between. This CDR3 is 14 amino acids long. The DNA of the CDR3 is TGTGCCAGCAGCTCCCCGGGACTTTACTACGAGCAGTACTTC. Protein: CASSSPGLYYEQYF.

Comment on this clone: Other DNA sequences of this sample code for an identical CDR3. The CDR3 reads CASSLRDRVPYEQYF. The CDR3 nucleotides are TGTGCCAGCAGCCTAAGGGACAGGGTACCCTACGAGCAGTACTTC. The chain couples TRBV3-1 (or the pseudogene TRBV3-2) to TRBJ2-7; 9 bases align to TRBD1. This CDR3 is 15 amino acids long. Germline-derived CDR1 and CDR2 are LGHDT and YNNKEL (reference sequence). V lost 4 bases and J lost 2; bases outside the gene matches: 6.

The chain uses TRBV5-1 and TRBJ2-2; 10 bases match TRBD1. Germline V gives CDR1 SGHRS, CDR2 YFSETQ. This CDR3 contains 16 residues. The ends lost 4 bases at V and 0 bases at J; junction bases unmatched: 3. The DNA of the CDR3 is TGCGCCAGCAGCCCCGGACAGGGGGCGAACACCGGGGAGCTGTTTTTT. Protein product: CASSPGQGANTGELFF.

The chain joins TRBV7-2 to TRBJ2-1, with 9 bases identical to TRBD2. CDR3 length equals 18 residues. V lost 4 bases and J lost 4; bases outside the gene matches: 14. Germline V lookup: CDR1 SGHTA, CDR2 FQGNSA. CDR3 in DNA: TGTGCCAGCAGCTCTGGGCTAGCGGGACCCCTAAGTTACAATGAGCAGTTCTTC. Encoded protein: CASSSGLAGPLSYNEQFF.

The V call is TRBV27, the J call TRBJ2-7; TRBD2 matches 7 bases. V dropped 6 bases and J dropped 4; count of bases not matched to a gene: 9. Germline CDR1 reads MNHEY; CDR2 reads SMNVEV (reference sequence). The CDR3 extends over 14 amino acids. CDR3 loop: CASRKGGSLYEQYF. CDR3 bases: TGTGCCAGCAGAAAGGGCGGGAGTTTATACGAGCAGTACTTC.

This chain uses TRBV29-1 with TRBJ1-1, with D possibly being TRBD1 (5 bases). This CDR3 is built from 13 residues. V lost 8 bases and J lost 0, with 13 bases in between. Per germline, CDR1 SQVTM and CDR2 ANQGSEA. The CDR3 DNA is TGCAGCTCTGGGGGGAGGATGAACACTGAAGCTTTCTTT. Its translation: CSSGGRMNTEAFF.

This clone appeared once. The rearrangement joins TRBV7-7 to TRBJ2-2, with 7 bases matching TRBD2. The CDR3 contains 17 residues. With 0 bases clipped from V and 3 bases from J, the junction kept 7 bases outside the gene matches. From germline, CDR1 is SSHAT and CDR2 FNYEAQ (reference sequence). CDR3 coding DNA: TGTGCCAGCAGCTTAGCGCCGGGGGGAATGGACACCGGGGAGCTGTTTTTT. Residues: CASSLAPGGMDTGELFF.

This chain uses TRBV24-1 with TRBJ2-1; tentative D call: TRBD1 (6 bases). The CDR3 sequence is 15 residues long. Trimming took 3 bases from V and 1 from J, leaving 9 bases between them. Germline V gene data show CDR1 as KGHDR and CDR2 as SFDVKD. The DNA for the CDR3 is TGTGCCACCAGTGATCCAGGGGTTTCCTACAATGAGCAGTTCTTC. The encoded protein is CATSDPGVSYNEQFF.

The chain recombines TRBV28 with TRBJ2-3, with TRBD2 identical over 10 bases. This CDR3 is built from 17 residues. CDR1 is MDHEN, CDR2 SYDVKM, per germline. J lost 8 bases, V lost 3 bases, and 14 bases had no gene match. CDR3 in amino acids: CASSFGVAGGSLGTQYF. In DNA, the CDR3 is TGTGCCAGCAGTTTTGGGGTAGCGGGAGGTTCACTGGGTACGCAGTATTTT.

This sequence joins TRBV27 and TRBJ1-6, with D uncertain. Germline CDR1 MNHEY, CDR2 SMNVEV (reference sequence). Between the trimmed V and J ends, which lost 5 bases and 0 bases, there was a span of 11 bases. The CDR3 consists of 16 residues. CDR3 DNA: TGTGCCAGCAGTCTAACCACTAGCTCCTATAATTCACCCCTCCACTTT. Translating gives CASSLTTSSYNSPLHF.

The gene calls are TRBV3-1 (or the pseudogene TRBV3-2) and TRBJ2-7, with 11 positions matching TRBD2. Germline V lookup: CDR1 LGHDT, CDR2 YNNKEL (reference sequence). This CDR3 comprises 15 residues. V lost 5 bases to trimming and J lost 2 bases; unmatched junction nucleotides: 5. CDR3 amino acids: CASSAPGLAAYEQYF. The CDR3 nucleotides are TGTGCCAGCAGCGCACCGGGACTAGCGGCCTACGAGCAGTACTTC.

The rearrangement uses TRBV3-1 (or the pseudogene TRBV3-2) and TRBJ2-3, with D possibly matching TRBD2 (5 bases). CDR3 length: 16 amino acids. Trimming stripped 1 base from V and 2 bases from J, with 13 bases between. In germline, CDR1 is LGHDT, CDR2 YNNKEL (reference sequence). CDR3 nucleotide sequence: TGTGCCAGCAGCCAAGGTCTGAAGAGGGTCACAGATACGCAGTATTTT. This encodes CASSQGLKRVTDTQYF.

V and J are TRBV19 and TRBJ2-7, with TRBD1 matching over 8 bases. Germline CDR1 is LNHDA and CDR2 is SQIVND (reference sequence). CDR3 length: 14 amino acids. V trimming: 6 bases; J trimming: 6 bases; junction bases outside the gene matches: 10. The CDR3 nucleotides are TGTGCCAGTAGCAGCCAGGGGGCTTACGGCGAGCAGTACTTC. Its protein is CASSSQGAYGEQYF.

The rearrangement joins TRBV25-1 to TRBJ1-1, with 10 nucleotides matching TRBD1. Germline V gene lookup returns CDR1 MGHDK and CDR2 SYGVNS. The CDR3 is made up of 16 amino acids. V lost 3 bases, J lost 11 bases, and 15 bases stayed unmatched. DNA of the CDR3: TGTGCCAGCAGTGAGTTGGAAGACAGGGGGCGGCCAAAGGCTTTCTTT. Protein sequence: CASSELEDRGRPKAFF.

The chain has TRBV27 and TRBJ2-1, with D hard to call. Trimming cost V 4 bases and J 8 bases, with 9 bases left between them. This CDR3 has 12 amino acids. Germline V gene sequence: CDR1 MNHEY, CDR2 SMNVEV (reference sequence). CDR3 sequence reads: CASSSGSHEQFF. Written as DNA, the CDR3 is TGTGCCAGCAGTTCTGGCTCACATGAGCAGTTCTTC.

This chain connects TRBV10-2 to TRBJ1-6; D may be TRBD1 (6 bases). CDR3 length: 16 amino acids. V lost 7 bases and J 0 bases, leaving 13 bases between the germline ends. The V gene's germline CDR1 is WSHSY and CDR2 SAAADI. The CDR3 nucleotides are TGCGCCAGCATCCAGGGGCAGAGCTCCTATAATTCACCCCTCCACTTT. Translated: CASIQGQSSYNSPLHF.

The gene calls are TRBV6-5 and TRBJ2-5; 8 positions match TRBD2. V shed 6 bases, J shed 4 bases, and the junction held 7 bases outside the gene matches. CDR1 is MNHEY, CDR2 SVGAGI, per germline. The CDR3 runs to 14 residues. CDR3: CASRVSGGGETQYF. For the CDR3, the DNA is TGTGCCAGCAGGGTGTCGGGAGGGGGAGAGACCCAGTACTTC.

The chain uses TRBV19 and TRBJ2-1; D unclear. V was clipped by 0 bases and J by 4 bases, with 13 bases between them. Germline V gives CDR1 LNHDA, CDR2 SQIVND (reference sequence). CDR3 length: 16 residues. The CDR3 sequence: CASSIDRGFSYNEQFF. In nucleotides, the CDR3 is TGTGCCAGTAGTATAGATCGCGGATTTTCGTACAATGAGCAGTTCTTC.

Here the CDR3 reads CASSTRREIPYEQYF. The CDR3 bases are TGTGCCAGCAGCACTAGGCGGGAGATACCCTACGAGCAGTACTTC. The chain couples TRBV7-8 to TRBJ2-7; 7 bases line up with TRBD2. The CDR3 sequence is 15 residues long. V shed 5 bases, J shed 2 bases, and the junction held 9 bases outside the gene matches. Germline V CDR1 and CDR2: SGHVS, FQNEAQ.

The chain combines TRBV30 with TRBJ1-6; D gene uncertain. V was shortened by 3 bases and J by 10 bases, with 22 bases between the two germline ends. Germline loops: CDR1 GTSNPN, CDR2 SVGIG (reference sequence). The CDR3 contains 16 residues. This chain's CDR3 is CAWRPRPFTEASPLHF. The CDR3 DNA reads as TGTGCCTGGAGACCTCGGCCCTTTACCGAGGCCTCACCCCTCCACTTT.

The V and J genes are TRBV4-1 and TRBJ1-2; tentatively, D is TRBD1 (5 bases). In germline, CDR1 is MGHRA, CDR2 YSYEKL. V was trimmed by 5 bases and J by 8 bases, leaving 18 bases between them. CDR3 length: 14 residues. This CDR3 is CASSGAFNPVGYTF. Here the CDR3 DNA reads TGCGCCAGCAGCGGGGCCTTCAATCCAGTCGGCTACACCTTC.

The V and J genes are TRBV10-3 and TRBJ2-7, with D perhaps TRBD2 (5 bases). V was trimmed by 3 bases and J by 0 bases, leaving 12 bases between them. The CDR3 sequence is 15 residues long. Germline assignment: CDR1 ENHRY and CDR2 SYGVKD. The DNA of the CDR3 is TGTGCCATCAGTGACCCAGCGGTTAGCTCCTACGAGCAGTACTTC. It encodes CAISDPAVSSYEQYF.

V gene TRBV5-6 combines with J gene TRBJ2-1; D is possibly TRBD1 (6 bases). Trimming cost V 5 bases and J 1 base, with 10 bases left between them. From germline, CDR1 is SGHDT and CDR2 YYEEEE. The CDR3 totals 14 residues. CDR3 DNA: TGTGCCAGCAGTCTGGACAGTTCCTACAATGAGCAGTTCTTC. The encoded protein is CASSLDSSYNEQFF.

This chain connects TRBV5-5 to TRBJ2-7, with D hard to call. Trimming removed 0 bases at V and 3 bases at J, with 7 bases between. Germline V CDR1 and CDR2: SGHKS, YYEKEE (reference sequence). The CDR3 spans 13 residues. For the CDR3, the DNA is TGTGCCAGCAGCTTGGTGGAGAACTACGAGCAGTACTTC. This sequence encodes CASSLVENYEQYF. Looking up the rest from reference TRBV5-5 and TRBJ2-7 gives the full variable domain: DAGVTQSPTHLIKTRGQQVTLRCSPISGHKSVSWYQQVLGQGPQFIFQYYEKEERGRGNFPDRFSARQFPNYSSELNVNALLLGDSALYLCASSLVENYEQYFGPGTRLTVT.

The chain uses TRBV19 and TRBJ2-7; 8 positions agree with TRBD1. Trimming removed 4 bases from V and 0 bases from J; junction bases left unmatched: 5. Germline-derived CDR1 and CDR2 are LNHDA and SQIVND (reference sequence). The CDR3 is 15 residues long. Here the CDR3 DNA reads TGTGCCAGTAGTAGGACAGGGCCCAACTCCTACGAGCAGTACTTC. Amino acid sequence: CASSRTGPNSYEQYF.

This sequence joins TRBV6-4 and TRBJ2-1, with 7 bases lining up with TRBD2. The CDR3 extends over 13 amino acids. Germline CDR1 MRHNA, CDR2 SNTAGT. Trimming took 9 bases from V and 8 from J; bases not matched to a gene: 10. The CDR3: CASSRGSRDEQFF. The CDR3 region has the DNA TGTGCCAGTTCCCGCGGGAGTAGGGATGAGCAGTTCTTC.

The table lists this clone with a few counts. The chain uses TRBV3-1 (or the pseudogene TRBV3-2) and TRBJ1-5; 8 bases align to TRBD1. With V trimmed by 4 bases and J by 0 bases, 5 bases remained unmatched. The CDR3 loop spans 16 amino acids. Germline CDR1 LGHDT, CDR2 YNNKEL (reference sequence). CDR3 amino acids: CASSPGTGYSNQPQHF. CDR3 bases: TGTGCCAGCAGCCCCGGGACAGGTTATAGCAATCAGCCCCAGCATTTT.

The V and J genes are TRBV14 and TRBJ2-1, with TRBD2 identical over 7 bases. The trim removed 0 bases at V and 16 bases at J, leaving 18 bases unmatched. The germline V gene has CDR1 SGHDN and CDR2 FVKESK. The length of the CDR3 is 16 residues. The CDR3 reads CASSQESGGLPAYNFF. CDR3 bases: TGTGCCAGCAGCCAAGAGAGTGGGGGACTACCGGCATATAACTTCTTC.

The rearrangement uses TRBV6-4 and TRBJ2-1, with 9 bases identical to TRBD1. CDR1 is MRHNA and CDR2 is SNTAGT in the germline V gene. The CDR3 covers 13 residues. Trimming cost V 2 bases and J 12 bases; bases outside gene matches: 5. CDR3 DNA: TGTGCCAGCAGTGACCTCGGGACAGGGTTGCAGTTCTTC. This sequence encodes CASSDLGTGLQFF.

The chain carries TRBV19 and TRBJ1-1; a weak D match, TRBD1 (6 bases). This CDR3 spans 15 amino acids. CDR1 and CDR2 (germline): LNHDA, SQIVND (reference sequence). Trimming shortened V by 3 bases and J by 8 bases, and 19 bases separated the two germline ends. CDR3 DNA: TGTGCCAGTAGTATCAACAGGGTACAAAAAAACGAAGCTTTCTTT. Translating it yields CASSINRVQKNEAFF.

The CDR3 DNA follows: TGTGCCAGCAGTCCGGGGACAGGGGGCATAAACACCGGGGAGCTGTTTTTT. Encoded protein: CASSPGTGGINTGELFF. The rearrangement joins TRBV27 to TRBJ2-2; 12 bases agree with TRBD1. The CDR3 has 17 residues. Per the germline V gene, CDR1 is MNHEY and CDR2 is SMNVEV (reference sequence). With V trimmed by 5 bases and J by 2 bases, 6 bases remained unmatched.